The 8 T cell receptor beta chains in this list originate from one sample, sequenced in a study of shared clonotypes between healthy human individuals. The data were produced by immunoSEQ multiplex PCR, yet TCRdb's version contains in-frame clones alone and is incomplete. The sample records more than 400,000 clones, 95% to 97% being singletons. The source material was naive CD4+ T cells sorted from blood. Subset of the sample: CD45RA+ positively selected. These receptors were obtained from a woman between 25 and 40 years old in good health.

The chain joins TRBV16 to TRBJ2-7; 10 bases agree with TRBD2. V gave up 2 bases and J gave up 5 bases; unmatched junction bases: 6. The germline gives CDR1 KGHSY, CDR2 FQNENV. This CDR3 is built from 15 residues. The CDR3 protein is CASSQDWTSGHEQYF. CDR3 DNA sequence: TGTGCCAGCAGCCAAGACTGGACTAGCGGTCACGAGCAGTACTTC.

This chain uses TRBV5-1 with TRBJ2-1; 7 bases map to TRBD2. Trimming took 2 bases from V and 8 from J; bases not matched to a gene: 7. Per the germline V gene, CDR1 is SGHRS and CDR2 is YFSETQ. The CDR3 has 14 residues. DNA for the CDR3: TGCGCCAGCAGCTTTGCGACTAGCTCCCATGAGCAGTTCTTC. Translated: CASSFATSSHEQFF.

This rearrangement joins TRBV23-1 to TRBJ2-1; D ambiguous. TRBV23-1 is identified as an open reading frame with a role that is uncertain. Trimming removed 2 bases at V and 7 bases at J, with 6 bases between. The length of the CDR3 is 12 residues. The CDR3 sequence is CASSQRVNEQFF. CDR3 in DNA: TGCGCCAGCAGTCAAAGGGTTAATGAGCAGTTCTTC.

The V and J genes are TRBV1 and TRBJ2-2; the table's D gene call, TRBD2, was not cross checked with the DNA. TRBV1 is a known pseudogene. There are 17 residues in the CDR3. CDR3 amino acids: CTSSQGTSGSYTGELFF. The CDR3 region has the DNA TGCACCAGCAGCCAAGGGACTAGCGGGAGTTACACCGGGGAGCTGTTTTTT.

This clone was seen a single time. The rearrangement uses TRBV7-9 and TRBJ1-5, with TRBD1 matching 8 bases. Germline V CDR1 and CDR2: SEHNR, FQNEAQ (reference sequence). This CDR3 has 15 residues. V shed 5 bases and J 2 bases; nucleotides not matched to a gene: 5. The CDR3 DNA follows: TGTGCCAGCAGCGATGACAGGGGAGGCAATCAGCCCCAGCATTTT. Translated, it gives CASSDDRGGNQPQHF.

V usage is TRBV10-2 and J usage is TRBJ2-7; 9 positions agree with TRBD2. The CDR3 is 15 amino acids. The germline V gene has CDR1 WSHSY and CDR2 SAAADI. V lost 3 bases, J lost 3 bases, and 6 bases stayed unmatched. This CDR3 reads CASSDRAGGFYEQYF. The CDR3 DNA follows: TGCGCCAGCAGTGATAGAGCGGGAGGCTTCTACGAGCAGTACTTC.

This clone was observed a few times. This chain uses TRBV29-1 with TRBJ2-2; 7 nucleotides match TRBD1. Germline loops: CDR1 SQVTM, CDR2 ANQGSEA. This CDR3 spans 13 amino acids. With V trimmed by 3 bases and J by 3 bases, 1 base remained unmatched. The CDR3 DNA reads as TGCAGCGTTGACAGGGGGTACACCGGGGAGCTGTTTTTT. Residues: CSVDRGYTGELFF.

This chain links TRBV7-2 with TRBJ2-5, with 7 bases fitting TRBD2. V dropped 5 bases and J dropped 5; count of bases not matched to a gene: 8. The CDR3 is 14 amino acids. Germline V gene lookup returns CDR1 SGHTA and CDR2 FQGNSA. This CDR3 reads CASSPAGLGETQYF. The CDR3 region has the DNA TGTGCCAGCAGCCCAGCCGGACTAGGGGAGACCCAGTACTTC. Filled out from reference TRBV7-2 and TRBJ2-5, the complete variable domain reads GAGVSQSPSNKVTEKGKDVELRCDPISGHTALYWYRQSLGQGLEFLIYFQGNSAPDKSGLPSDRFSAERTGGSVSTLTIQRTQQEDSAVYLCASSPAGLGETQYFGPGTRLLVL.